This T cell receptor beta chain was sequenced for a study of lymphopenia after photon versus proton radiotherapy (dated by TCRdb to the late 2010s). Turning to the overall study: In patients with gastrointestinal tumors who developed high-grade lymphopenia, the study compared the immunological effects of photon radiation therapy with those of proton radiation therapy. The study aimed to characterize how the two radiation modalities differ in their impact on the immune system. The 15 to 25 patients in the cohort had gastrointestinal tumors, were treated with either photon or proton therapy, and subsequently developed lymphopenia. The paper as a whole reports these results and caveats: After the lymphocyte count nadir, oligoclonal expansion, especially of CD8+ Temra cells, was observed in photon-treated repertoires, and the drop in diversity was driven by this expansion. Among patients across the cohort who died, overall survival time showed an inverse correlation with a larger post-nadir drop in TCR diversity. The authors looked at the survival association only in patients who died, and they framed better survival with proton therapy as a possibility rather than a demonstrated result. Relative stability during treatment was observed in proton-treated patients, whereas loss of naive T cells and TCR diversity and gain of effector/memory populations were observed in photon-treated patients.

Reading the germline V gene gives CDR1 SGHRS and CDR2 YFSETQ. Measured from the cysteine to the phenylalanine, the CDR3 is 17 residues long. Only the CDR3 portion is preserved as DNA: 51 bases, with reading frame beginning at the first base. To prepare the library, the immunoSEQ multiplex PCR assay was applied. Alongside multiparametric flow cytometry, deep sequencing of rearranged TCR beta loci was used to profile the T cell repertoires. TCRdb mirrors the immuneACCESS table, restricted to in-frame sequences. Some clones are absent from its copies; in checked studies, under half trace to an unresolved V gene, and the reason for the others is unknown. The sample table holds tens of thousands of clones, of which about four fifths were seen once. The leading ten clones occupy less than 30% of the sample. To note about this clone: This clone's antigen is unknown. The junction departs from germline at one end; a sequencing error may be responsible.

Sequenced here: peripheral blood, sampled from a patient treated with proton-based radiotherapy. Recombination connected TRBV5-1 to TRBJ2-7; 9 bases in the junction line up with TRBD2. This TCR came from a woman in her seventies with pancreatic cancer. The CDR3 protein: CASSLPAGGPLSHEQYF. The sequenced DNA: TGCGCCAGCAGCTTGCCAGCGGGAGGACCTCTCTCCCACGAGCAGTACTTC.